This section outlines one TCR beta chain sequence together with its context. Its specific antigen is unknown. No base qualities exist here, and no much larger clone lies one base off it. A distance of 9 bases separates the germline ends of V and J, which lose 4 bases and 3 bases respectively. Inclusive of the bounding cysteine and phenylalanine, the CDR3 is 13 residues long. Only CDR3 DNA remains: 39 bases, in frame from the first base. For CDR1 and CDR2, the germline V gene lists SNHLY and FYNNEI. Healthy HIV-negative adults with no recently reported acute infections or vaccinations were included as donors. Only Caucasian adults living in Nashville, Tennessee, USA were represented among the donors. CD4+ T cells were enriched through magnetic negative selection, after which naive cells were positively selected on CD45RA and the remaining negative fraction served as the memory subset. Blood was collected by leukapheresis, and PBMCs were isolated by Ficoll-Histopaque density gradient centrifugation and then cryopreserved in liquid nitrogen vapor phase. Purity and quantity of every magnetically sorted T cell population were checked by analytical flow cytometry. Genomic DNA was isolated from every sorted fraction and measured by UV absorbance on a Nanodrop 2000c.

This sample stems from a study of shared clonotypes between healthy human individuals (TCRdb year 2020). At the level of the whole study: Three men and a couple of women, aged 18 to 49 years, made up the cohort. For each donor, CD4 naive and CD4 memory were each run on three plates, CD8 naive on two plates, and CD8 memory on one plate. Blood TCR repertoires of five healthy adults were deeply sequenced to estimate repertoire size and the extent of clonotype sharing between individuals. Different laboratories and diverse techniques were used to prepare libraries and sequence TCR repertoires, to increase sequencing depth and limit assay-specific biases. Leukapheresis yielded between about 0.94 and 8.9 billion PBMCs per donor. Overall results and qualifications from the work: Because the study included only a small number of donors, the genetic and exposure-history diversity represented was limited. When four donors were compared, the shared fraction of clonotypes was 5% to 6.5% for naive CD4, about 4% for naive CD8, roughly 2.3% for memory CD4, and approximately 0.4% for memory CD8. Sampling was restricted to blood, and TCR repertoires in tissues likely differ from the TCR repertoires found in blood. Rarefaction of sorted-subset datasets indicated incomplete sequencing despite the large sequencing depth. Compared with non-shared clonotypes, clonotypes shared by all four sorted-subset donors had higher generation probabilities. Estimated clonotype richness was generally larger for naive than for memory subsets. Pairwise subsampling indicated that sequencing depth was expected to affect the degree of clonotype sharing among donors.

Using the deep immunoSEQ assay, TCR CDR3 regions were amplified from genomic DNA by multiplex PCR. For each cell subset, the extracted genomic DNA was distributed evenly across all wells of several immunoSEQ 96-well plates, and each plate served as one replicate. For sorted subsets, approximately 210 ng of genomic DNA, equivalent to 30,000 or so T cell genomes, went into each replicate PCR. Purified libraries were quantified with a Qubit 3.0 fluorometer, sized on a Bioanalyzer 2100, and re-quantified with the KAPA Library Quantification kit. A separate single-read 150-cycle Illumina NextSeq 550 flow cell was used to sequence each immunoSEQ 96-well plate. Turning to the authors' computational methods: The immunoSEQ output contained only junctional sequences without quality scores, so filtering could not match that applied to full-length reads. Sequences were annotated with PyIR, a Python wrapper for IgBLAST v1.9, using IMGT germline references to assign V/J genes and CDR3. Reads were filtered out if the reads had weak V/J assignments (E-value above 1e-6), no CDR3, stop codons, out-of-frame junctions, or ambiguous translated residues. A V3J clonotype was defined by an identical inferred V gene, J gene, and CDR3 amino acid sequence. Percentage overlap between repertoires was calculated by dividing the number of shared unique clonotypes by the size of the smaller repertoire. RTK rarefaction, the Chao1 estimator, and Recon v2.1 estimates of unobserved clonotypes were used to assess repertoire richness. OLGA was used to compute generation probabilities for all TCRbeta clonotypes that the gDNA method yielded from a handful of donors. The source is immuneACCESS, and TCRdb retained only in-frame sequences with V and J called. Part of the clones is not carried over; for the studies checked, unresolved V genes explain less than half of this, and the remainder is unexplained. V and J calls and clone size are as listed in that table; D and trimming were resolved from the DNA. The sample data list 300,000 to 350,000 clones, and about 73% of these were observed just once. Clones ranked in the top ten supply about 10% of the sample.

This clonotype was obtained from a man under 40 in good health. Specimen: memory CD4+ T cells sorted from blood. This specimen's cell subset or site label, interpreted: CD45RA-negative fraction. Recombination joined TRBV2 with TRBJ1-2, with an unclear D gene assignment. Here the CDR3 is given as CASSAEDDYGYTF. The DNA reads TGTGCCAGCAGTGCGGAGGACGACTATGGCTACACCTTC.